This is a list of T cell receptor beta chains from one sample in a study of shared clonotypes between healthy human individuals. The protocol was immunoSEQ multiplex PCR, while the TCRdb copy is restricted to in-frame clones and leaves out a portion. This sample carries around 580,000 clones, 95% to 98% of them seen once, and the ten largest clones take around 0.3%. The specimen sequenced was naive CD8+ T cells sorted from blood. The receptors originated from a young man in good health. Each CDR3 is given with its conserved first and last residue. Some rows have no size entry. The others give once, few or many, or a class for an expanded clone.

clone size	V gene	J gene	CDR3 protein
.	TRBV2	TRBJ2-1	CASRLAGASYNEQFF
.	TRBV7-2	TRBJ2-7	CASSFRDRAYEQYF
.	TRBV2	TRBJ2-5	CASSGPGREKETQYF
.	TRBV14	TRBJ2-1	CASSHPSSGGASYNEQFF
.	TRBV19	TRBJ1-1	CASSLQGGNTEAFF
.	TRBV4-1	TRBJ2-7	CASSQGGPYEQYF
.	TRBV7-9	TRBJ1-3	CASTEDGNTIYF
once	TRBV9	TRBJ1-2	CASSASPRDNYGYTF
.	TRBV7-6	TRBJ2-7	CASSLGVGEAGEQYF
.	TRBV6-1	TRBJ2-3	CASSERLADGTDTQYF
.	TRBV13	TRBJ2-6	CASSSVQGYSGANVLTF
.	TRBV16	TRBJ2-7	CASNGQGRTYEQYF
.	TRBV7-3	TRBJ2-3	CASSRDNTDTQYF
.	TRBV12-5	TRBJ1-3	CASGLGGQGDTIYF
.	TRBV21-1	TRBJ1-2	CASSTTSLTLNYGYTF
.	TRBV27	TRBJ2-1	CASSPQSGTYNEQFF
.	TRBV6-5	TRBJ2-1	CASSYGGTGTYNEQFF
.	TRBV5-1	TRBJ2-7	CASSWTGSAEQYF
.	TRBV9	TRBJ2-2	CASSVVPERELFF
.	TRBV9	TRBJ2-3	CASSVVDRGSTDTQYF
.	TRBV5-1	TRBJ2-5	CASEGQGARETQYF
.	TRBV6-5	TRBJ2-6	CASSYADGNVLTF
.	TRBV14	TRBJ2-7	CASSQRDGQSYEQYF
.	TRBV4-3	TRBJ1-5	CASSQDLPSNQPQHF
.	TRBV6-6	TRBJ1-1	CASLEGYATEAFF
.	TRBV9	TRBJ2-3	CASSRSGVFADTQYF
.	TRBV5-1	TRBJ1-3	CASSLTSTGWLSGNTIYF
.	TRBV29-1	TRBJ2-5	CSVEVVGQGETQYF
.	TRBV6-5	TRBJ2-1	CASGMYEQFF
.	TRBV5-6	TRBJ1-3	CASTVAGILGNTIYF
.	TRBV27	TRBJ1-4	CASSLWGATNEKLFF
.	TRBV19	TRBJ1-5	CASSSPGQGASGQPQHF
once	TRBV29-1	TRBJ2-1	CSAITGEEVEQFF
.	TRBV27	TRBJ2-1	CASSRTISDEQFF
.	TRBV27	TRBJ1-2	CASMGSLGYGYTF
.	TRBV7-8	TRBJ2-4	CASSARLVGILDIQYF
.	TRBV6-1	TRBJ2-3	CASAKIGDTQYF
.	TRBV4-1	TRBJ2-7	CASSRPQGDNSYEQYF
.	TRBV28	TRBJ2-7	CASSLFTGGATYEQYF
.	TRBV7-9	TRBJ2-1	CASSATGTGGEWKHEQFF
.	TRBV5-5	TRBJ2-2	CASSPWEQRGTGELFF
.	TRBV12-5	TRBJ2-7	CASAPGSGSYEQYF
once	TRBV7-8	TRBJ2-6	CASSPNRLSGANVLTF
.	TRBV7-9	TRBJ2-1	CASSSETRLSYNEQFF
once	TRBV5-5	TRBJ2-7	CASSLLMEATLYEQYF
.	TRBV6-5	TRBJ1-4	CASSYQGQGGEKLFF
.	TRBV5-1	TRBJ2-7	CASSLTFSGRSSYEQYF
.	TRBV5-5	TRBJ2-3	CASSLKALSAYTQYF
.	TRBV29-1	TRBJ2-7	CSVALTGSPEQYF
once	TRBV5-8	TRBJ1-1	CASSFPRVNTEAFF
.	TRBV27	TRBJ1-5	CASSFTGPEEPQHF
.	TRBV7-9	TRBJ2-1	CASSPAGTGGFNEQFF
.	TRBV11-2	TRBJ2-3	CASSLDQDGEADTQYF
.	TRBV29-1	TRBJ2-7	CSAFTRGAKDSYEQYF
.	TRBV9	TRBJ2-4	CASSVDGLAKNIQYF